This T cell receptor beta chain was retrieved from a study of blood T cells in healthy people across ages. For the second PCR, which ran for 7 to 11 cycles, a sample-barcoded 5' primer and a J-beta primer mix were used. From the 5' RACE reads, TCRdb called clonotypes with MiXCR, one entry per CDR3 protein. The profile covers 1 million or so distinct CDR3 sequences, with under 30% appearing a single time and less than 0.85% taken by the ten largest. The CDR3 extends over 14 amino acids. Germline values: CDR1 MDHEN, CDR2 SYDVKM. The V and J ends lost 8 bases and 2 bases, in that order; junction bases with no gene match: 8. Per individual sample, total RNA of at least 6 micrograms was extracted. This same sample was also part of a study on T cells of mothers and their children. That work contributes: Thymic selection, a shaping force on TCR recombination output, acts similarly in related and unrelated pairs.

Sequencing was carried out using blood. The V call is TRBV28, the J call TRBJ2-7; TRBD1 matches at 8 bases. The origin of this receptor is a girl aged 2 to 10 in good health. CDR3: CASGVRGQTYEQYF. The CDR3 DNA reads TGTGCCAGCGGCGTCAGGGGGCAAACCTACGAGCAGTACTTC.